Shown below are 5 T cell receptor beta chains from a single sample sequenced in a study of T cell changes during pregnancy in multiple sclerosis. TCRdb's copy holds only in-frame clones and misses some; the assay was immunoSEQ multiplex PCR. The sample shows roughly 110,000 clones, roughly 89% of them seen only once. This material consisted of peripheral blood, taken before pregnancy. These receptors were taken from a female donor with multiple sclerosis, enrolled in a pregnancy study.

V usage is TRBV7-2 and J usage is TRBJ2-1; TRBD2 aligns across 12 bases. With 2 bases clipped from V and 7 bases from J, the junction kept 3 bases outside the gene matches. The germline V gene has CDR1 SGHTA and CDR2 FQGNSA. The CDR3 has 15 amino acids. The CDR3 is CASSLLTSGGNEQFF. Here the CDR3 DNA reads TGTGCCAGCAGCTTATTAACTAGCGGGGGGAATGAGCAGTTCTTC.

This clone has a single count. The V gene is TRBV6-6, the J gene TRBJ2-7, with no clear D. V lost 1 base to trimming and J lost 0 bases, with 7 bases between them. Germline loops: CDR1 MNHNY, CDR2 SVGAGI (reference sequence). This CDR3 contains 14 residues. The CDR3, as DNA: TGTGCCAGCAGTTACTGGCAGTTCTCCTACGAGCAGTACTTC. Its protein product is CASSYWQFSYEQYF.

The chain recombines TRBV5-5 with TRBJ2-3, with unresolved D. Germline loops: CDR1 SGHKS, CDR2 YYEKEE (reference sequence). The V and J ends lost 6 bases and 10 bases respectively, with 18 bases between them. The CDR3 contains 13 residues. Here the CDR3 DNA reads TGTGCCAGCACCCAACTACGTAACCCAGCGCAGTATTTT. Its translation: CASTQLRNPAQYF.

The CDR3 sequence: CASLRGALETQYF. CDR3 bases: TGTGCCAGCCTTCGGGGGGCGTTGGAGACCCAGTACTTC. The chain is built from TRBV6-6 and TRBJ2-5; a possible D gene is TRBD2 (7 bases). The V gene lost 8 bases and the J gene lost 5 bases, with 15 bases spanning the gap. Germline CDR1 MNHNY, CDR2 SVGAGI (reference sequence). The CDR3 is 13 amino acids.

The rearrangement links TRBV7-9 to TRBJ2-2; D unclear. This CDR3 is built from 13 residues. Trimming took 4 bases from V and 7 from J, leaving 10 bases between them. Germline V lookup: CDR1 SEHNR, CDR2 FQNEAQ (reference sequence). The CDR3 loop reads CASSSLSGGELFF. DNA of the CDR3: TGTGCCAGCAGCTCACTGTCGGGCGGGGAGCTGTTTTTT.